The T cell receptor beta chain described here comes from a study of CD8 T cells in Susac syndrome. It was with random hexamers that roughly 0.5 to 1 ug RNA was reverse transcribed. It was immunoSEQ multiplex PCR that amplified TCR beta CDR3 across 54 Vbeta and 13 Jbeta. TCRdb recomputed calls from the immunoSEQ multiplex PCR reads with MiXCR, one row per CDR3 protein. The sample holds approximately 280,000 distinct CDR3 sequences, approximately 84% seen once. CD8+ and CD4+ T cells taken from blood had their TCR beta sequenced. Negative isolation yielded CD4+ and CD8+ T cells, and FACS enriched TEMRA cells. Between the trimmed V and J ends, which lost 9 bases and 8 bases, there was a span of 22 bases. CDR3 length: 14 amino acids. Germline-derived CDR1 and CDR2 are SEHNR and FQNEAQ (reference sequence).

The V and J genes are TRBV7-9 and TRBJ1-2, with a weak D call TRBD1 (5 bases). The sequenced sample was CD8+ T cells from PBMCs. This clonotype originated in a human donor with multiple sclerosis. The CDR3 spells CASFPGTATVGYTF. The CDR3 DNA sequence: TGTGCCAGTTTCCCCGGGACCGCTACGGTGGGCTACACCTTC.